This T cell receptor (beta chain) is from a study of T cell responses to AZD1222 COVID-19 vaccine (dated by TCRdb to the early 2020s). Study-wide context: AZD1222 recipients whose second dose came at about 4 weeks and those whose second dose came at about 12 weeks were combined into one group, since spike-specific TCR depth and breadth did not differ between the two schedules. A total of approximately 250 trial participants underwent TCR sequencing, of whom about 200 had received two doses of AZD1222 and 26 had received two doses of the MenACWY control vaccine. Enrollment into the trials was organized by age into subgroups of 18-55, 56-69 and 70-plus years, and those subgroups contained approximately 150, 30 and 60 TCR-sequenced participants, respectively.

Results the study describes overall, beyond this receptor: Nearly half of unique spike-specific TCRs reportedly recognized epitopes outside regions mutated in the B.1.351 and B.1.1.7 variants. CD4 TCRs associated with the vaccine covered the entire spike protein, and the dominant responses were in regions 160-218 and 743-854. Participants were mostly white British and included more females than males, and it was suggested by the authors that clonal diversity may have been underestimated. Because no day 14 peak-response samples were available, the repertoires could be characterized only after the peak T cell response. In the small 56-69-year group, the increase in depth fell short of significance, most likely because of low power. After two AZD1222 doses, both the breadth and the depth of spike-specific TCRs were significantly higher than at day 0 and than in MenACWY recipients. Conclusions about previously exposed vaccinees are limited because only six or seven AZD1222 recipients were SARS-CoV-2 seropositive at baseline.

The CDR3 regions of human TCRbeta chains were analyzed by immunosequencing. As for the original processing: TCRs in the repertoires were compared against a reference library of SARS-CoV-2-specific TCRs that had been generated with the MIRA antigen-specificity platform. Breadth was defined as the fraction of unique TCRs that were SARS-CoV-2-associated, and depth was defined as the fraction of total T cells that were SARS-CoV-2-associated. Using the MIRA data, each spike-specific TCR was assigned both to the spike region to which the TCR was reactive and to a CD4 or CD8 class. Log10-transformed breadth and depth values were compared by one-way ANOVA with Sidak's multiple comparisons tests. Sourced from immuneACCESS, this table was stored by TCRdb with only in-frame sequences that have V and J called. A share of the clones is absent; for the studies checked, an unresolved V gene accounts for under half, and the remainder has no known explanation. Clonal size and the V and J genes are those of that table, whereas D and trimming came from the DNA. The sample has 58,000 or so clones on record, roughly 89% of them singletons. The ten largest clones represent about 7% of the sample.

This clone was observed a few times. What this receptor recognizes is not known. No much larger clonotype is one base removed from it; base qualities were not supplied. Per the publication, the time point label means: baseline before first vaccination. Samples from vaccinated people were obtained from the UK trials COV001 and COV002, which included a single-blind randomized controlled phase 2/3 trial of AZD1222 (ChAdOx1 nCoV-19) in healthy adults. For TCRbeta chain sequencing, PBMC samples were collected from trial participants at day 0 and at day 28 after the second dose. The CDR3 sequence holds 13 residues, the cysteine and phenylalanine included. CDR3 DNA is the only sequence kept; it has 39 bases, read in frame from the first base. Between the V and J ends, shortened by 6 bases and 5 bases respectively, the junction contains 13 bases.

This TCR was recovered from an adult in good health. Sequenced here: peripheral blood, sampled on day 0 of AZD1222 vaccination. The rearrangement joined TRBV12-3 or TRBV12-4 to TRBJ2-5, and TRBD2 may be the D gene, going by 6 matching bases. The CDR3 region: CASSLTGVETQYF. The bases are TGTGCCAGCAGCCTGACGGGGGTGGAGACCCAGTACTTC.